These 3 T cell receptor beta chains originate from one sample sequenced in a study of blood T cell repertoires in COVID-19. The protocol was immunoSEQ multiplex PCR, while the TCRdb copy is restricted to in-frame clones and leaves out a portion. The sample records around 180,000 clones, about 81% being singletons. The material sequenced was peripheral blood. The origin of the receptors is a woman aged 80 or over with COVID-19, enrolled during active disease.

This clone was picked up a small number of times. J is TRBJ2-7 and V is TRBV2; D remains unclear. Trimming stripped 6 bases from V and 0 bases from J, with 6 bases between. Germline CDR1 and CDR2: SNHLY and FYNNEI. This CDR3 has 12 amino acids. The CDR3 loop is CASRGFSYEQYF. The CDR3 DNA sequence: TGTGCCAGCAGGGGCTTCTCCTACGAGCAGTACTTC.

Only one count was recorded for this clone. The junction departs from germline at one end; a sequencing error may be responsible. The chain links TRBV19 to TRBJ1-2; possible D gene TRBD1, 6 bases. There are 17 residues in the CDR3. Germline loops: CDR1 LNHDA, CDR2 SQIVND (reference sequence). CDR3 residues: CASSLDWTAGANYGYTF. The CDR3 coding sequence is TGTGCCAGTAGTTTAGACTGGACAGCCGGAGCTAACTATGGCTACACCTTC.

The V call is TRBV5-1, the J call TRBJ1-6, with a weak D call TRBD1 (5 bases). This CDR3 has 13 amino acids. The V gene lost 1 base and the J gene lost 10 bases, with 9 bases spanning the gap. In germline, CDR1 is SGHRS, CDR2 YFSETQ. The CDR3 protein is CASSLMGGSPLHF. The CDR3 nucleotides read TGCGCCAGCAGCTTGATGGGGGGATCACCCCTCCACTTT.